Each of the 13 T cell receptor beta chains below was sequenced from the same sample in a study of somatic mutations in cytotoxic T cells in rheumatoid arthritis. Only in-frame clones appear in the TCRdb table, and some are missing; sequencing was by immunoSEQ multiplex PCR. The repertoire has 15,000 to 20,000 clones, around 81% of them found once; the top ten carry approximately 10%. Sequencing was carried out using CD8+ T cells sorted from blood. These receptors originate from a man aged 18 to 29 with rheumatoid arthritis.

This sequence joins TRBV20-1 and TRBJ2-5; D ambiguous. CDR1 is DFQATT, CDR2 SNEGSKA, per germline (reference sequence). With 2 bases removed from V and 5 bases from J, the gap between germline ends came to 6 bases. The CDR3 extends over 11 amino acids. Here the CDR3 DNA reads TGCAGTGCTAGATTTCCCGAGACCCAGTACTTC. Protein product: CSARFPETQYF.

J is TRBJ2-5 and V is TRBV15; TRBD1 might be the D (5 bases). Per germline, CDR1 LNHNV and CDR2 YYDKDF (reference sequence). Trimming left V 1 base short and J 1 base short, with 10 bases between. The CDR3 is 15 residues long. The CDR3, as DNA: TGTGCCACCAGCAGAGTACGGCAGGGCCAAGAGACCCAGTACTTC. Protein product: CATSRVRQGQETQYF. The whole variable domain, remainder taken from reference TRBV15 and TRBJ2-5, is DAMVIQNPRYQVTQFGKPVTLSCSQTLNHNVMYWYQQKSSQAPKLLFHYYDKDFNNEADTPDNFQSRRPNTSFCFLDIRSPGLGDTAMYLCATSRVRQGQETQYFGPGTRLLVL.

This clone was counted a few times. V is TRBV6-4 and J is TRBJ1-6; no clear D. Germline-derived CDR1 and CDR2 are MRHNA and SNTAGT. The CDR3 covers 13 residues. V was cut by 2 bases and J by 5 bases, with 4 bases left in between. The CDR3 DNA is TGTGCCAGCAGTGACAGGGATAATTCACCCCTCCACTTT. Its translation: CASSDRDNSPLHF.

The rearrangement uses TRBV6-6 and TRBJ2-5, with 7 bases that match TRBD1. Per germline, CDR1 MNHNY and CDR2 SVGAGI (reference sequence). V trimming: 9 bases; J trimming: 1 base; junction bases outside the gene matches: 8. The CDR3 has 14 residues. CDR3 sequence reads: CASRDSKFQETQYF. The CDR3 region has the DNA TGTGCCAGTCGGGACAGTAAGTTCCAAGAGACCCAGTACTTC.

This clone was counted a single time. The chain recombines TRBV9 with TRBJ1-5, with a possible D match to TRBD1 (6 bases). Between the trimmed V and J ends, which lost 3 bases and 1 base, there was a span of 8 bases. This CDR3 contains 14 residues. The germline V gene has CDR1 SGDLS and CDR2 YYNGEE. CDR3 in amino acids: CASSEGDSNQPQHF. The CDR3 bases are TGTGCCAGCAGCGAGGGGGACAGCAATCAGCCCCAGCATTTT.

In its sample, this clone was seen once. The chain carries TRBV4-3 and TRBJ2-6, with D perhaps matching TRBD1 (6 bases). Germline-derived CDR1 and CDR2 are LGHNA and YSLEER. This CDR3 is 18 amino acids long. V dropped 0 bases and J dropped 1 base, with 13 bases sitting between them. Here the CDR3 reads CASSQETARGSGANVLTF. For the CDR3, the DNA is TGCGCCAGCAGCCAAGAGACTGCAAGGGGGTCTGGGGCCAACGTCCTGACTTTC.

This sequence joins TRBV6-5 and TRBJ2-3; 7 bases map to TRBD2. The CDR3 has 15 residues. V dropped 4 bases and J dropped 0; count of bases not matched to a gene: 4. Germline lookup yields CDR1 MNHEY and CDR2 SVGAGI. The CDR3 is CASSWGGRSTDTQYF. In nucleotides, the CDR3 is TGTGCCAGCAGTTGGGGGGGGAGGAGCACAGATACGCAGTATTTT.

The chain is built from TRBV14 and TRBJ1-2, with D possibly matching TRBD1 (6 bases). Trimming took 8 bases from V and 8 from J, leaving 21 bases between them. Germline CDR1 is SGHDN and CDR2 is FVKESK. The CDR3 extends over 14 amino acids. CDR3 DNA: TGTGCCAGCCTCCCCCGTACAGGGTGGGACGGCTACACCTTC. Translating gives CASLPRTGWDGYTF.

J is TRBJ1-2 and V is TRBV19; D not certain. Germline CDR1 reads LNHDA; CDR2 reads SQIVND (reference sequence). This CDR3 has 16 residues. Deletions cut 3 bases from V and 0 bases from J, with 14 bases between. The CDR3 DNA sequence: TGTGCCAGTAGTATTGACCCCCCGGAGGCTAACTATGGCTACACCTTC. Translating it yields CASSIDPPEANYGYTF.

The chain links TRBV19 to TRBJ2-2, with TRBD1 as a possible D gene (7 bases). This CDR3 region has 17 residues. Trimming cost V 2 bases and J 1 base, with 14 bases left between them. From germline, CDR1 is LNHDA and CDR2 SQIVND (reference sequence). In DNA, the CDR3 is TGTGCCAGTAGTATATTGGCGGGACAGAAGAACACCGGGGAGCTGTTTTTT. This sequence encodes CASSILAGQKNTGELFF.

The V and J genes are TRBV4-3 and TRBJ2-2; no clear D gene. This CDR3 comprises 14 residues. V lost 4 bases to trimming and J lost 4 bases, with 10 bases between them. Germline CDR1 LGHNA, CDR2 YSLEER. CDR3 sequence: CASSPFETTGELFF. DNA for the CDR3: TGCGCCAGCAGCCCCTTCGAGACCACCGGGGAGCTGTTTTTT.

This sequence joins TRBV25-1 and TRBJ2-5; D call uncertain. This CDR3 spans 13 amino acids. V lost 1 base to trimming and J lost 5 bases, with 8 bases between them. Germline V CDR1 and CDR2: MGHDK, SYGVNS. The DNA of the CDR3 is TGTGCCAGCAGTGAATGGGCGAGGGAGACCCAGTACTTC. Protein: CASSEWARETQYF.

The V call is TRBV18, the J call TRBJ1-2; D gene ambiguous. CDR3 length: 13 residues. The germline gives CDR1 KGHSH, CDR2 LQKENI. The V gene lost 0 bases and the J gene lost 4 bases, with 6 bases spanning the gap. In DNA, the CDR3 is TGTGCCAGCTCACCACCGTCCAGCTATGGCTACACCTTC. Translation: CASSPPSSYGYTF. Combining the CDR3 with reference TRBV18 and TRBJ1-2 gives the whole variable domain NAGVMQNPRHLVRRRGQEARLRCSPMKGHSHVYWYRQLPEEGLKFMVYLQKENIIDESGMPKERFSAEFPKEGPSILRIQQVVRGDSAAYFCASSPPSSYGYTFGSGTRLTVV.